This T cell receptor (beta chain) originates from a study of T cells in Graves' hyperthyroidism and ophthalmopathy. Study-wide results and limits: The model anticipated ophthalmopathy a median about six months pre-onset.

About this clonotype: The antigen is unknown.

Researchers took RNA transcripts and amplified the TCR beta CDR3 regions from them. HTBI primers were the set used in a first-round RT-PCR of the TCR CDR3. A single record per CDR3 protein comes from TCRdb applying MiXCR to the multiplex PCR reads. The sample has fewer than 750,000 distinct CDR3 sequences, about 45% seen once. Material: peripheral blood or thyroid tissue (not recorded which). The TCR sequence derives from a woman under 30 with Graves' hyperthyroidism.

CDR3 in amino acids: CSARKGASTEAFF. CDR3 nucleotide sequence: TGCAGTGCTAGGAAGGGGGCGAGCACTGAAGCTTTCTTT. This chain joins TRBV20-1 and TRBJ1-1; 7 bases line up with TRBD1. Germline V CDR1 and CDR2: DFQATT, SNEGSKA (reference sequence). Trimming cost V 3 bases and J 4 bases; bases outside gene matches: 5. CDR3 length equals 13 residues.